Included here is one T cell receptor beta chain sequence, with context. This clonotype was recorded at least ten times. Which antigen it targets is not known. No base quality values were provided; no much bigger clone lies one nucleotide off. TCR beta CDR3 regions were amplified from RNA transcripts. A first-round RT-PCR of the TCR CDR3 used the HTBI primer set with the Qiagen OneStep RT-PCR kit. Libraries were constructed in a second round of multiplex PCR, after which size selection and purification were performed. Sequencing of the libraries was done on an Illumina HiSeq2000 using paired-end 100 bp reads. Per the source publication's procedure: SOAPnuke was used to process the raw data, throwing out any read that contained adapters or uncalled bases, had a mean Phred below 15, or lacked an exact constant-primer or identifier match. High-quality paired reads were merged with COPE v1.2.5, and unique nucleotide sequences were defined as clonotypes. Clonotypes were aligned to IMGT TRBV, TRBD and TRBJ reference segments using MiTCR v1.1. Only V-J combinations with frequency above 0.0001, covering about 99% of repertoires, were analysed. A TCS score was defined as the ratio of F50 (clonal expansion) to E x V (chaos), with BLOSUM62-based TCRdist applied between CDR3 peptides within each V-J. Welch's t-statistics and random forest reduced several hundred V-J features to roughly 13, which were used in a naive Bayes classifier (R e1071). The public reads were reanalyzed by TCRdb: fastp trimming at Q25, MiXCR alignment, in-frame beta chains only. Rows are combined by CDR3 protein, so each entry shows the most common genes and DNA. TCRdb, not the original authors, processed these V and J calls. Present in this sample are about 380,000 distinct CDR3 sequences, around 18% of which were seen just once. Around two fifths of the sample goes to the ten largest clones.

Moderately to severely active disease, a Clinical Activity Score of at least 3, a NOSPECS grade of at least 4, and a duration under 3 months were present in ophthalmopathy patients. Patients with uncontrolled infections, other autoimmune diseases, pregnancy or lactation were excluded. Clinical symptoms, serum thyroxine and TRAb, thyroid ultrasound, and orbital computed tomography formed the basis for the diagnoses. PBMCs were isolated from more than 8 ml of fresh peripheral blood by Ficoll-Paque density gradient centrifugation. Total RNA was extracted with Trizol reagent, and quality was checked on an Agilent 2100 Bioanalyzer. These data are taken from a study of T cells in Graves' hyperthyroidism and ophthalmopathy (dated by TCRdb to the late 2010s). General notes on the study: Peripheral blood samples were taken at initial diagnosis, before any treatment was given. To identify TCR V-J signatures that set the groups apart, the researchers used a discovery cohort of 100 patients, made up of roughly 45 with Graves' ophthalmopathy and 55 to 65 with stable Graves' hyperthyroidism. An independent validation cohort of some 18 hyperthyroidism patients and 17 patients who later progressed to ophthalmopathy tested prospective prediction of ophthalmopathy. The approximately 100 discovery patients were randomly divided into training and test sets at a 7:3 ratio. The study also compared thyroid tissue and blood T-cell repertoires from five or six Graves' hyperthyroidism patients. Once sampling was done, hyperthyroidism patients were given methimazole at a starting dose of 30 mg daily, whereas ophthalmopathy patients were given high-dose intravenous methylprednisolone. TCR Vbeta CDR3 sequencing of 135 peripheral blood samples (roughly 41 ophthalmopathy, 75 to 85 hyperthyroidism and around 17 progressor patients) is reported in the paper.

Overall study results and their limits: No statistical method was used to fix the sample size in advance, and group allocation was not hidden from the investigators. Blood samples also contained most of the expanded thyroid clonotypes (frequency above 0.001), which suggests that blood repertoires may reflect thyroid immune responses. A 13 V-J signature model separated ophthalmopathy from stable hyperthyroidism, with about 88% sensitivity and 81.08% specificity in cross-validation and 80%/75% in testing. During validation, the model predicted progression to ophthalmopathy a median of about 5.9 months ahead of onset, with almost 71% sensitivity and 72% to 85% specificity.

Per the germline V gene, SGHDN is the CDR1 and FVKESK is the CDR2. Including the terminal cysteine and phenylalanine, the CDR3 comprises 14 residues. Here the CDR3 DNA is all that survives: 42 bases in frame from base 1. The junction carries 12 bases between V and J, which are trimmed by 2 bases and 4 bases respectively. The rearrangement joined TRBV14 to TRBJ2-7; TRBD2 might be the D gene, on 6 matching bases. Sequencing used blood. The TCR was taken from a man between 18 and 35 years old with Graves' ophthalmopathy. The DNA is TGTGCCAGCAGCCAACCAGGAGGAGGGTACGAGCAGTACTTC. Its protein reads: CASSQPGGGYEQYF.